This T cell receptor (beta chain) was identified during a study of T cells in Graves' hyperthyroidism and ophthalmopathy. The wider study: Blood from the periphery was taken at initial diagnosis, before any treatment. Study-wide results and caveats: The model anticipated ophthalmopathy a median around six months pre-onset. Most expanded thyroid clonotypes above 0.001 also appeared in blood.

V was pared by 5 bases and J by 0 bases, with 7 bases of the junction left unmatched. The CDR3 is 16 residues long. Germline CDR1 and CDR2: SGHAT and FQNNGV. The TCR beta CDR3 regions underwent amplification using RNA transcripts as the source. With the HTBI primer set, the TCR CDR3 went through a first round of RT-PCR. TCRdb reprocessed the multiplex PCR reads via MiXCR and lists one record per CDR3 protein. Of about 380,000 distinct CDR3 sequences listed, approximately 15% are singletons. This clonotype has a count of ten or more. Antigen unknown. Sequences were obtained from blood. The rearrangement links TRBV11-2 to TRBJ1-5; 7 bases map to TRBD1. This sequence originates from a woman aged 60-70 years with Graves' hyperthyroidism. CDR3 DNA: TGTGCCAGCAGCGTAATGACAGGGAATAGCAATCAGCCCCAGCATTTT. Translated, it gives CASSVMTGNSNQPQHF.